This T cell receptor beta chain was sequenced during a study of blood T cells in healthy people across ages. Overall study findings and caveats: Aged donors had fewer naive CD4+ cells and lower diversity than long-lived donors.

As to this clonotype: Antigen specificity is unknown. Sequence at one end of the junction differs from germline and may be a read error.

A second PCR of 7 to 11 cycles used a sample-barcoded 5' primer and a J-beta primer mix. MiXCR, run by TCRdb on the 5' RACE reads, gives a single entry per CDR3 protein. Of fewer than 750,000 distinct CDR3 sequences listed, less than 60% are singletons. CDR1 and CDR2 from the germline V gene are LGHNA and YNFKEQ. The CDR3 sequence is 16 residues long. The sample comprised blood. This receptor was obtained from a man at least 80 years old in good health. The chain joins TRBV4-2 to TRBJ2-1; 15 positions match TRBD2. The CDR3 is CACSPGLAGGYNEQFF. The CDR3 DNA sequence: TGTGCCTGCAGCCCCGGACTAGCGGGGGGGTACAATGAGCAGTTCTTC.